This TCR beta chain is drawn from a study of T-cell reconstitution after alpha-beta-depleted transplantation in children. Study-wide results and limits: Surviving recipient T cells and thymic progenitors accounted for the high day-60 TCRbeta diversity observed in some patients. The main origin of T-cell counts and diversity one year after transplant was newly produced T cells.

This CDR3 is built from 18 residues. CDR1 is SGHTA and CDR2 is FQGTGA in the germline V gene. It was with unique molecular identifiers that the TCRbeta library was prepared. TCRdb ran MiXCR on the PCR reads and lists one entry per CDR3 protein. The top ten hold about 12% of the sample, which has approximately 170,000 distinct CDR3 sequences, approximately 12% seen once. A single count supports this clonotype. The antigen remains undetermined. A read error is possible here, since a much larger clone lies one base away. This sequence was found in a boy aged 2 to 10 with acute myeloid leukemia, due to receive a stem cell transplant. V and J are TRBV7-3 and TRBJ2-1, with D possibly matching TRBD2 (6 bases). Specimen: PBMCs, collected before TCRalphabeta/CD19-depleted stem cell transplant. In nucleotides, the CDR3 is TGTGCCTGCAGTTTATCAGTAGGGGCGGGATCTATCTACAATGAGCAGTTCTTC. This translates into CACSLSVGAGSIYNEQFF.